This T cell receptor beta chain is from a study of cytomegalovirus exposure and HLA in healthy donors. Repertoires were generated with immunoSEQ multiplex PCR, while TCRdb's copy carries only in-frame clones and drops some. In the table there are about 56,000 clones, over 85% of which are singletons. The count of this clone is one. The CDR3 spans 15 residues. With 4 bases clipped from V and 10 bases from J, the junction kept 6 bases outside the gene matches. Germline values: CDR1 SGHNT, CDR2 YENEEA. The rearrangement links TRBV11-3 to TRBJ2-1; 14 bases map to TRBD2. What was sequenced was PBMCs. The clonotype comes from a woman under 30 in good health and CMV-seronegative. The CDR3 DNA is TGTGCCAGCAGCTCCTCGACTAGCGGGAGGGCCGAGCAGTTCTTC. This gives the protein CASSSSTSGRAEQFF.